These 21 T cell receptor beta chains were all obtained from the same sample, sequenced in a study of a mutant IDH1 vaccine in newly diagnosed glioma. No antigen has been identified for these receptors. Sequenced by immunoSEQ multiplex PCR; TCRdb stores in-frame clones only, minus some. The repertoire holds tens of thousands of clones, with more than 75% as singletons. Time point here: week 35, safety follow-up. All doses held 300 ug of mutant IDH1 20-mer peptide, with topical imiquimod. The material sequenced was PBMCs, taken from a glioma patient whose treatment included an IDH1 peptide vaccine. The receptors were gathered from a woman aged 40 to 50 with glioma.

This rearrangement joins TRBV30 to TRBJ2-7; a weak D match, TRBD1 (6 bases). The germline CDR1 and CDR2 sequences are GTSNPN and SVGIG (reference sequence). Between the trimmed V and J ends, which lost 1 base and 5 bases, there was a span of 12 bases. The CDR3 totals 13 residues. CDR3 sequence reads: CAWSGFPGDEQYF. The CDR3, as DNA: TGTGCCTGGAGTGGTTTCCCAGGGGACGAGCAGTACTTC.

The chain links TRBV19 to TRBJ1-6; D gene unclear. The CDR3 is 13 residues long. The germline V gene has CDR1 LNHDA and CDR2 SQIVND (reference sequence). Trimming took off 5 bases at V and 9 bases at J, with 11 bases between the two ends. The CDR3 loop is CASSSGLSSPLHF. DNA for the CDR3: TGTGCCAGTAGTTCCGGACTTAGTTCACCCCTCCACTTT.

This chain joins TRBV6-5 and TRBJ1-4; 10 bases line up with TRBD1. The CDR3 has 16 amino acids. Germline CDR1 and CDR2: MNHEY and SVGAGI. J lost 7 bases, V lost 0 bases, and 5 bases had no gene match. The CDR3 here is CASSYSSRTGGEKLFF. CDR3 in DNA: TGTGCCAGCAGTTACTCGAGCCGGACAGGGGGTGAAAAACTGTTTTTT.

The gene calls are TRBV5-1 and TRBJ2-1, with 7 bases fitting TRBD1. Per the germline V gene, CDR1 is SGHRS and CDR2 is YFSETQ. This CDR3 has 16 amino acids. Germline trimming cut 1 base from V and 0 bases from J; bases unmatched to any gene: 4. For the CDR3, the DNA is TGCGCCAGCAGCTTGACAGGGGTCAGCTCCTACAATGAGCAGTTCTTC. Protein sequence: CASSLTGVSSYNEQFF.

About this clone: Other nucleotide sequences from this sample produce the same CDR3. This chain joins TRBV5-1 and TRBJ1-1; 8 nucleotides align to TRBD1. V lost 4 bases, J lost 0 bases, and 5 bases stayed unmatched. The CDR3 runs 15 residues. CDR1 is SGHRS and CDR2 is YFSETQ in the germline V gene. The CDR3 is CASSLGTGMNTEAFF. The CDR3 DNA sequence: TGCGCCAGCAGCCTCGGGACAGGCATGAACACTGAAGCTTTCTTT.

The chain employs TRBV29-1 and TRBJ2-7; TRBD2 matches at 11 bases. The ends lost 6 bases at V and 1 base at J; junction bases unmatched: 8. The CDR3 is 15 amino acids. Germline V gene lookup returns CDR1 SQVTM and CDR2 ANQGSEA. The CDR3 spells CSVTGLAGLSYEQYF. In nucleotides, the CDR3 is TGCAGCGTCACCGGACTAGCGGGCCTATCCTACGAGCAGTACTTC.

The table lists this clone with a count of one. This rearrangement joins TRBV2 to TRBJ1-2; possibly TRBD1 for D (6 bases). The CDR3 covers 13 residues. CDR1 and CDR2 from the germline V gene are SNHLY and FYNNEI. V dropped 6 bases and J dropped 8 bases, with 16 bases sitting between them. In DNA form, the CDR3 reads TGTGCCAGCAGAGGGGCAGGGGTGGGAGGCTACACCTTC. Protein product: CASRGAGVGGYTF.

The CDR3 spells CASKEGWGNEQFF. The CDR3 DNA sequence: TGTGCCAGCAAGGAGGGTTGGGGGAATGAGCAGTTCTTC. The rearrangement joins TRBV2 to TRBJ2-1, with D possibly being TRBD2 (6 bases). From germline, CDR1 is SNHLY and CDR2 FYNNEI. V was pared by 7 bases and J by 7 bases, with 14 bases between. The CDR3 totals 13 residues. Full variable domain (remainder filled in from reference TRBV2 and TRBJ2-1): EPEVTQTPSHQVTQMGQEVILRCVPISNHLYFYWYRQILGQKVEFLVSFYNNEISEKSEIFDDQFSVERPDGSNFTLKIRSTKLEDSAMYFCASKEGWGNEQFFGPGTRLTVL.

This clone was seen only once. This chain links TRBV9 with TRBJ2-6; perhaps TRBD1 as D (6 bases). V lost 4 bases, J lost 1 base, and 12 bases lay in between. The CDR3 covers 16 residues. CDR1 SGDLS and CDR2 YYNGEE come from the germline V gene. The CDR3 region has the DNA TGTGCCAGCAGCCCACCCCAGGGGTCTGGGGCCAACGTCCTGACTTTC. It translates to CASSPPQGSGANVLTF.

V and J are TRBV19 and TRBJ2-1; 8 nucleotides align to TRBD2. J lost 8 bases, V lost 3 bases, and 6 bases had no gene match. CDR3 length: 14 amino acids. The V gene's germline CDR1 is LNHDA and CDR2 SQIVND (reference sequence). CDR3 loop: CASSMIGGADEQFF. Here the CDR3 DNA reads TGTGCCAGTAGTATGATCGGGGGGGCGGATGAGCAGTTCTTC.

The rearrangement links TRBV4-2 to TRBJ2-2; D is perhaps TRBD2 (6 bases). This CDR3 contains 15 residues. V was shortened by 3 bases and J by 9 bases, with 17 bases between the two germline ends. Germline-derived CDR1 and CDR2 are LGHNA and YNFKEQ. The CDR3 region has the DNA TGTGCCAGCAGCCAGAGGGCGCTAGCGTCACGGGAGCTGTTTTTT. Protein sequence: CASSQRALASRELFF.

The gene calls are TRBV5-1 and TRBJ2-2, with D perhaps TRBD1 (5 bases). Germline-derived CDR1 and CDR2 are SGHRS and YFSETQ. The CDR3 consists of 14 residues. With 1 base removed from V and 2 bases from J, the gap between germline ends came to 6 bases. This CDR3 is CASSLRGNTGELFF. The CDR3, as DNA: TGCGCCAGCAGCTTGAGGGGAAACACCGGGGAGCTGTTTTTT.

This clone has a single count. The chain joins TRBV9 to TRBJ1-6; 9 nucleotides match TRBD1. The CDR3 length is 15 residues. J gave up 7 bases and V 2 bases, and 4 bases lay outside the gene matches. CDR1 SGDLS and CDR2 YYNGEE come from the germline V gene. CDR3 sequence reads: CASSVSDRGNSPLHF. The CDR3 DNA is TGTGCCAGCAGCGTTAGTGACAGGGGGAATTCACCCCTCCACTTT.

The rearrangement links TRBV6-1 to TRBJ1-1; 7 bases are shared with TRBD1. Germline V lookup: CDR1 MNHNS, CDR2 SASEGT. CDR3 length equals 13 residues. V was clipped by 6 bases and J by 7 bases; unmatched bases: 8. The CDR3 DNA follows: TGTGCCAGCAGCAGACAGGGCGGGTTTGAAGCTTTCTTT. This translates into CASSRQGGFEAFF.

J is TRBJ2-7 and V is TRBV20-1; the D is unclear. The CDR3 runs to 11 residues. Trimming pared 0 bases from V and 7 bases from J, leaving 7 bases between. The V gene's germline CDR1 is DFQATT and CDR2 SNEGSKA (reference sequence). CDR3 in amino acids: CSARDRQEQYF. CDR3 DNA sequence: TGCAGTGCTAGAGACCGACAAGAGCAGTACTTC.

This clone was counted only a few times. The chain carries TRBV30 and TRBJ1-1; 8 positions match TRBD1. The CDR3 has 15 residues. CDR1 is GTSNPN, CDR2 SVGIG, per germline (reference sequence). Trimming removed 5 bases from V and 9 bases from J; junction bases left unmatched: 17. For the CDR3, the DNA is TGTGCCTGGGGAGGACAGGGTGTAGGATGGGCACAAGCTTTCTTT. Translating gives CAWGGQGVGWAQAFF.

On this clone: The identical CDR3 is also encoded by other nucleotide sequences in the sample. V and J are TRBV27 and TRBJ2-7, with 9 bases identical to TRBD1. The V gene end was trimmed by 4 bases and the J gene end by 2 bases; junction bases not matched to a gene: 3. The germline V gene encodes CDR1 MNHEY and CDR2 SMNVEV (reference sequence). The CDR3 has 14 amino acids. The CDR3 sequence: CASSSGQGPYEQYF. The CDR3, as DNA: TGTGCCAGCAGTTCGGGACAGGGACCCTACGAGCAGTACTTC.

J is TRBJ1-5 and V is TRBV4-2; D is unresolved. Germline loops: CDR1 LGHNA, CDR2 YNFKEQ. The CDR3 is made up of 15 amino acids. Trimming stripped 0 bases from V and 5 bases from J, with 11 bases between. As DNA, the CDR3 is TGTGCCAGCAGCCAAGATAGTAAAGTTGATCAGCCCCAGCATTTT. Its translation is CASSQDSKVDQPQHF.

The rearrangement uses TRBV7-9 and TRBJ2-1, with D possibly matching TRBD1 (5 bases). The germline CDR1 and CDR2 sequences are SEHNR and FQNEAQ (reference sequence). V lost 4 bases and J 3 bases, leaving 16 bases between the germline ends. CDR3 length equals 16 residues. The CDR3 nucleotides are TGTGCCAGCAGCTCCATTTACAACAGGAACTACAATGAGCAGTTCTTC. Translating gives CASSSIYNRNYNEQFF.

By share, this clone ranks as medium-sized (0.01 to 0.1%). The genes are TRBV25-1 and TRBJ1-1, with D possibly being TRBD1 (5 bases). Trimming removed 10 bases from V and 0 bases from J, with 12 bases in between. The CDR3 has 13 residues. CDR1 is MGHDK and CDR2 is SYGVNS in the germline V gene. For the CDR3, the DNA is TGTGCCATCCCATGGGGGATGAACACTGAAGCTTTCTTT. Residues: CAIPWGMNTEAFF.

V and J are TRBV29-1 and TRBJ2-7; D gene unclear. The V end lost 4 bases, the J end lost 2 bases, and 9 bases lay between the germline ends. The germline gives CDR1 SQVTM, CDR2 ANQGSEA. CDR3 size: 12 residues. CDR3 region: CSVVGSTYEQYF. CDR3 DNA: TGCAGCGTTGTGGGTTCAACCTACGAGCAGTACTTC.